This is a list of T cell receptor beta chains from one sample in a study of cytomegalovirus exposure and HLA in healthy donors. Profiled with immunoSEQ multiplex PCR; TCRdb holds only in-frame clones, not every one. Here the sample spans 300,000 or so clones, almost 85% being singletons. Source material: PBMCs. Every receptor here comes from a woman aged 40 to 50 in good health and CMV-seropositive. CDR3s include the opening cysteine and the closing phenylalanine or tryptophan. A D gene is named only where the DNA matches it firmly. A clone size is listed for some rows: how often the clone was seen (once, few, many), or a class if it is expanded.

v_call,j_call,clone_size,d_call,cdr3_nt,cdr3_aa
TRBV7-6,TRBJ1-6,NA,NA,TGTGCCAGCAGCTTAAATATGGCCGTCAATTCACCCCTCCACTTT,CASSLNMAVNSPLHF
TRBV28,TRBJ1-6,NA,NA,TGTGCCAGCAGTTTATCGGGTCCTTCTCGTAATTCACCCCTCCACTTT,CASSLSGPSRNSPLHF
TRBV27,TRBJ2-7,NA,NA,TGTGCCAGCAGTGTCACATTACGCTCCAACGAGCAGTACTTC,CASSVTLRSNEQYF
TRBV6-5,TRBJ2-2,NA,NA,TGTGCCAGCACCCTCACCGGGGAGCTGTTTTTT,CASTLTGELFF
TRBV7-9,TRBJ1-1,few,NA,TGTGCCAGCAGCCCAATAGCGGCCCTCACTGAAGCTTTCTTT,CASSPIAALTEAFF
TRBV7-9,TRBJ2-2,once,NA,TGTGCCACACAGGAAAACACCGGGGAGCTGTTTTTT,CATQENTGELFF
TRBV4-2,TRBJ2-3,NA,TRBD2,TGTGCCAGCAGCCAACTCATACCACAACTAGCGGTTCGCACAGATACGCAGTATTTT,CASSQLIPQLAVRTDTQYF
TRBV5-5,TRBJ1-4,once,NA,TGTGCCAGCAGCTTCCGCGGGTCTTCTAATGAAAAACTGTTTTTT,CASSFRGSSNEKLFF
TRBV6-1,TRBJ2-1,NA,TRBD2,TGTGCCAGCAGTGAAGCCACACTAGCGGCAGCGGGAGCTCAGACCCCCTACAATGAGCAGTTCTTC,CASSEATLAAAGAQTPYNEQFF
TRBV10-3,TRBJ1-6,NA,NA,TGTGCCATCAGTGTGGGGGGGGGACAAAATTCACCCCTCCACTTT,CAISVGGGQNSPLHF
TRBV6-5,TRBJ1-3,NA,TRBD1,TGTGCCACTACAGGGGGCTCTGGAAACACCATATATTTT,CATTGGSGNTIYF
TRBV7-9,TRBJ1-1,NA,NA,TGTTCCAGCAGCCCGCTCGCAGGGGCGAACACTGAAGCTTTCTTT,CSSSPLAGANTEAFF
TRBV18,TRBJ2-1,NA,NA,TGTGCCAGCTCCCAAGACACCTCCTACAATGAGCAGTTCTTC,CASSQDTSYNEQFF
TRBV5-1,TRBJ2-3,NA,TRBD1,TGCGCCAGCAGCTTACAGGGGCCAGTAGATACGCAGTATTTT,CASSLQGPVDTQYF
TRBV6-5,TRBJ1-1,NA,TRBD1,TGTGCCAGCAGTTACTCGTCCAGGGGGGACACTGAAGCTTTCTTT,CASSYSSRGDTEAFF
TRBV27,TRBJ1-6,NA,TRBD1,TGTGCCAGCACCCCCGGGACAGGGGCTCCTAATTCACCCCTCCACTTT,CASTPGTGAPNSPLHF
TRBV5-1,TRBJ2-1,few,NA,TGCGCCAGCAGCTTGGTGGACATCGGGCAGTTCTTC,CASSLVDIGQFF
TRBV6-5,TRBJ2-5,NA,TRBD2,TGTGCCAGCAGTGGCTCTGTAGCGGGAAAAGAGACCCAGTACTTC,CASSGSVAGKETQYF
TRBV28,TRBJ2-5,NA,NA,TGTGCCAGCAGTCGATCACCGGGAACGGCCAAAGGGACCCAGTACTTC,CASSRSPGTAKGTQYF
TRBV7-9,TRBJ2-1,NA,TRBD2,TGTGCCAGCAGCTTAGCGATGGGACTAGCGGGAGGGCCGAACAATGGGCAGTTCTTC,CASSLAMGLAGGPNNGQFF
TRBV11-3,TRBJ2-1,NA,TRBD2,TGTGCCAGCAGCCCAGAGGGACTAGCGGGAGGAAAGGAGTTCTTC,CASSPEGLAGGKEFF
TRBV6-6,TRBJ2-7,NA,TRBD1,TGTGCCAGCAGCCGGGACAGGGGCTCCTACGAGCAGTACTTC,CASSRDRGSYEQYF
TRBV19,TRBJ2-2,NA,TRBD2,TGTGCCAGTAGGCCAGCGGGAGCGAACACCGGGGAGCTGTTTTTT,CASRPAGANTGELFF